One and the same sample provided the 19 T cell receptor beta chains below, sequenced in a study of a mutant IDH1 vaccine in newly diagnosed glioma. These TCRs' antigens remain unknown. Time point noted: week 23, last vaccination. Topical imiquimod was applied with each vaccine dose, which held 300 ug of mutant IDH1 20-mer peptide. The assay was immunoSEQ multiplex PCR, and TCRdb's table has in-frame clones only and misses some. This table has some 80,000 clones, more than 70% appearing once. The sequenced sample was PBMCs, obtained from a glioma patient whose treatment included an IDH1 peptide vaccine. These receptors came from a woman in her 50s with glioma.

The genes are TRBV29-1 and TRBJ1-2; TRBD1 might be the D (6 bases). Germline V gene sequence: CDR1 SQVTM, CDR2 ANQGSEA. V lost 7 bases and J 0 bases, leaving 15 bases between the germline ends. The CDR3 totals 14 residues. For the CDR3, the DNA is TGCAGCGCTGGCGGACAGAATCCTAACTATGGCTACACCTTC. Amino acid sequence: CSAGGQNPNYGYTF.

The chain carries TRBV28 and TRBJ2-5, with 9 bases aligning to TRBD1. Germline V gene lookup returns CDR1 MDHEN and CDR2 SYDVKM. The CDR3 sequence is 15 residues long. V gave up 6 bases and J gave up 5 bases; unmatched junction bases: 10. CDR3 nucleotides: TGTGCCAGCAGCCTTACTCCGGGACAGGGTGAGACCCAGTACTTC. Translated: CASSLTPGQGETQYF. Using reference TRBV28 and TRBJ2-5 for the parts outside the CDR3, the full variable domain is DVKVTQSSRYLVKRTGEKVFLECVQDMDHENMFWYRQDPGLGLRLIYFSYDVKMKEKGDIPEGYSVSREKKERFSLILESASTNQTSMYLCASSLTPGQGETQYFGPGTRLLVL.

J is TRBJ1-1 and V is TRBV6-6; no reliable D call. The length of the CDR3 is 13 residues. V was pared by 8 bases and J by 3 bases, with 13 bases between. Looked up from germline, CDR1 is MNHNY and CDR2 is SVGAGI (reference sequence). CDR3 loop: CASALDGYTEAFF. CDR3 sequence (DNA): TGTGCCAGCGCCCTCGACGGGTACACTGAAGCTTTCTTT.

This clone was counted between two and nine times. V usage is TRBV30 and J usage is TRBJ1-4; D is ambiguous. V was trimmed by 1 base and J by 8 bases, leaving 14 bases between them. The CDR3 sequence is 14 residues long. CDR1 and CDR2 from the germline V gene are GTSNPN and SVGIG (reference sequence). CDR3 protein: CAWSGEPLWEKLFF. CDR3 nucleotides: TGTGCCTGGAGTGGGGAGCCCCTTTGGGAAAAACTGTTTTTT.

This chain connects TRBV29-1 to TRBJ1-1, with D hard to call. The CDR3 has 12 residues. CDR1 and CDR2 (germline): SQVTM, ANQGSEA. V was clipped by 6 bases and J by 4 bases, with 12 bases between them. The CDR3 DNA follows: TGCAGCGTACGTACCGGAGGCACTGAAGCTTTCTTT. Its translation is CSVRTGGTEAFF. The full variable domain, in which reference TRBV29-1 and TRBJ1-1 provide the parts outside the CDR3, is SAVISQKPSRDICQRGTSLTIQCQVDSQVTMMFWYRQQPGQSLTLIATANQGSEATYESGFVIDKFPISRPNLTFSTLTVSNMSPEDSSIYLCSVRTGGTEAFFGQGTRLTVV.

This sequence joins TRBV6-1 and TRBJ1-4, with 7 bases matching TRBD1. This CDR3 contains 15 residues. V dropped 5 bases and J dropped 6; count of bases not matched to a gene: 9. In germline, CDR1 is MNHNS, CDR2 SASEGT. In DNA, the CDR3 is TGTGCCAGCAGTCAGCCGGGACAGTGGGATGAAAAACTGTTTTTT. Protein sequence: CASSQPGQWDEKLFF.

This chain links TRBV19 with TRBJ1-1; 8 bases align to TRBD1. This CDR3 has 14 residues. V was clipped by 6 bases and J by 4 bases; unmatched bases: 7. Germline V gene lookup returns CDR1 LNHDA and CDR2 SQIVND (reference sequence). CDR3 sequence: CASSPPGGGTEAFF. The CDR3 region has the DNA TGTGCCAGTAGCCCCCCAGGGGGCGGCACTGAAGCTTTCTTT.

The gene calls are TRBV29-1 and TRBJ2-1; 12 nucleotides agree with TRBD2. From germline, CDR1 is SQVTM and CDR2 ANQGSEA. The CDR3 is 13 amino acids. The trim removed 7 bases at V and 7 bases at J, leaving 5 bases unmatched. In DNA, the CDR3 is TGCAGCGCGACTAGCGGGAGCCCTAATGAGCAGTTCTTC. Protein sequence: CSATSGSPNEQFF.

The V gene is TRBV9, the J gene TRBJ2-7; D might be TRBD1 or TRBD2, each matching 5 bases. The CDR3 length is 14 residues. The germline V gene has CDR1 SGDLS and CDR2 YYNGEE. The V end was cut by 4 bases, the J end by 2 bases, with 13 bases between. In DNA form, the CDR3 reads TGTGCCAGCAGCCCCGGGGCTCTCGCCTACGAGCAGTACTTC. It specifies CASSPGALAYEQYF.

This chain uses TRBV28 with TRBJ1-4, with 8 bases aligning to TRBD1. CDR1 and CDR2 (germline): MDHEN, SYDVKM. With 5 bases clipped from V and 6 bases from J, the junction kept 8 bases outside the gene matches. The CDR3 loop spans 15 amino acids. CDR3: CASSTQGAWDEKLFF. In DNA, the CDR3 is TGTGCCAGCAGTACCCAGGGGGCCTGGGATGAAAAACTGTTTTTT.

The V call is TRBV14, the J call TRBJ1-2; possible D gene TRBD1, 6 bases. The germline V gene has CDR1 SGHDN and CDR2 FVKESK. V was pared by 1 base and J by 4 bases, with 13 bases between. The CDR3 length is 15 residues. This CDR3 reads CASSQGQGSFYGYTF. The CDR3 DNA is TGTGCCAGCAGCCAAGGGCAGGGGTCTTTCTATGGCTACACCTTC.

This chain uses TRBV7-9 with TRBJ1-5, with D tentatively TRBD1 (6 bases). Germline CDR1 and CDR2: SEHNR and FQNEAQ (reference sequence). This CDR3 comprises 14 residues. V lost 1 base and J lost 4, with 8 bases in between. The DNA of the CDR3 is TGTGCCAGCAGCTTAGGGACAGCTAATCAGCCCCAGCATTTT. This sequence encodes CASSLGTANQPQHF.

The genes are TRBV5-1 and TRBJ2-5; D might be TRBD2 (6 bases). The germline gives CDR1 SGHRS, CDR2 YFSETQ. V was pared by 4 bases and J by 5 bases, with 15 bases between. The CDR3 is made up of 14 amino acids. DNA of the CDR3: TGCGCCAGCAGCCTAGGAGGGCCTGGGGAGACCCAGTACTTC. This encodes CASSLGGPGETQYF. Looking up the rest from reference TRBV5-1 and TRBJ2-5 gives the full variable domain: KAGVTQTPRYLIKTRGQQVTLSCSPISGHRSVSWYQQTPGQGLQFLFEYFSETQRNKGNFPGRFSGRQFSNSRSEMNVSTLELGDSALYLCASSLGGPGETQYFGPGTRLLVL.

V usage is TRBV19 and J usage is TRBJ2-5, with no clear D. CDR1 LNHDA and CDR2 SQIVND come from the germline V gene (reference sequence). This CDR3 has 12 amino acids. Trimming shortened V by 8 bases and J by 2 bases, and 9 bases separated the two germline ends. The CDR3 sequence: CASGRGQETQYF. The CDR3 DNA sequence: TGTGCCAGTGGACGCGGTCAAGAGACCCAGTACTTC.

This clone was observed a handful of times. CDR3 sequence: CASRLGGSYEQYF. The CDR3 region has the DNA TGCGCCAGCCGCCTAGGGGGCTCCTACGAGCAGTACTTC. The V and J genes are TRBV5-1 and TRBJ2-7, with D possibly TRBD1 on 6 matching bases. Trimming pared 7 bases from V and 0 bases from J, leaving 11 bases between. The CDR3 loop spans 13 amino acids. The germline CDR1 and CDR2 sequences are SGHRS and YFSETQ. The whole variable domain, filled in from reference TRBV5-1 and TRBJ2-7, reads KAGVTQTPRYLIKTRGQQVTLSCSPISGHRSVSWYQQTPGQGLQFLFEYFSETQRNKGNFPGRFSGRQFSNSRSEMNVSTLELGDSALYLCASRLGGSYEQYFGPGTRLTVT.

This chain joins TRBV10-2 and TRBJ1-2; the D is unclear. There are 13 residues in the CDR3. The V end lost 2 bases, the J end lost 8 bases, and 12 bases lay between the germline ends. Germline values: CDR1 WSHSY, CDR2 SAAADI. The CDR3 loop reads CASSEVAHRGYTF. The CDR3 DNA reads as TGCGCCAGCAGTGAGGTGGCCCATAGGGGCTACACCTTC.

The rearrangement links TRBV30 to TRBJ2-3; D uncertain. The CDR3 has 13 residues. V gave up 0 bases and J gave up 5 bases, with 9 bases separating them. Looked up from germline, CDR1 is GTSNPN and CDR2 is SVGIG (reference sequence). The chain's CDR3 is CAWSVLREDTQYF. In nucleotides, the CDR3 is TGTGCCTGGAGTGTACTTAGGGAAGATACGCAGTATTTT.

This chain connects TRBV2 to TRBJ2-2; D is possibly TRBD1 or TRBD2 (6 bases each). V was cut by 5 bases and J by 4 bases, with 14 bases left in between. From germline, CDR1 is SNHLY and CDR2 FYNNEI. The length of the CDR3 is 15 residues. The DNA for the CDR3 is TGTGCCAGCAGTTATTCGGGGGCGCTCACCGGGGAGCTGTTTTTT. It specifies CASSYSGALTGELFF.

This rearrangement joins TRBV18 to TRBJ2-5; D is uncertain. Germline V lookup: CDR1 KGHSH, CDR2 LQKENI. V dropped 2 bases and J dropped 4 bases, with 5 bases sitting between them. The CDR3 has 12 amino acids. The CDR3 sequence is CASSPRSETQYF. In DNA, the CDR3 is TGTGCCAGCTCACCAAGGTCAGAGACCCAGTACTTC.